Sequencing of this TCR beta chain was carried out in a study of massively parallel sequencing of T cell beta chains (dated by TCRdb to the late 2000s). For context, the study as a whole: The study profiled human TCR beta CDR3 diversity in peripheral blood using 5'-RACE, Illumina short-read sequencing and a dedicated short-read assembly strategy.

This clonotype was seen more than once but under ten times. This receptor's antigen is unknown. It has no much larger one-base neighbor in the sample; base qualities were not kept. V is clipped by 6 bases and J by 3 bases, and the sequence between their germline boundaries is 15 bases long. The CDR3 runs 13 amino acids, cysteine and phenylalanine included. The retained sequence is limited to the CDR3, 39 bases, with the frame set at the first base. Sequences SQVTM (CDR1) and ANQGSEA (CDR2) are obtained from the germline V gene. The sequencer was an Illumina Genome Analyzer II. After two rounds of nested PCR using TRBC1/TRBC2-specific primers, a RACE product of roughly 520 bp was obtained and then gel-purified. First-strand cDNA was made with a TRBC-specific primer plus a template-switching oligonucleotide, which provided a 5' anchor for RACE. Because the RACE amplicon was too long for direct short-read sequencing, the RACE amplicon was concatemerized by ligation and sheared by sonication. PAGE was used to isolate a size fraction of 100 to 300 bp, and that fraction then underwent shotgun sequencing on the Illumina platform. In separate runs on an Illumina GAII, sequencing yielded 18.8 million 36-nt reads and 21.7 million 50-nt single-end reads. The study's processing was this. Assembly of the roughly 37,000,000 pooled reads was done with iSSAKE, using the parameters -m 15, -o 2 and -r 0.7. De novo CDR3 beta assemblies were seeded by reads aligning to the ends of Ensembl TRBV gene predictions that carried unmatched junctional bases. Rather than raw read depth, the number of matching assembled contigs was used to estimate clonotype abundance. After some 2,000 (approximately 5.9%) of the assembled clonotypes were removed for having in-frame stop codons, 34,000 or so productive clonotypes remained. Of the 288 unique TCR sequences obtained by Sanger sequencing of cloned RACE products, about 68% were also present in the Illumina assembly. TCRdb trimmed public reads at Q25 via fastp, called clones via MiXCR and kept in-frame beta chains. When rows share a CDR3 protein, they turn into one entry using the most common DNA and genes. TCRdb's processing, not the authors' own work, is the source of the V and J calls. For this sample there are more than 4,000 distinct CDR3 sequences; about 37% appear just once. The ten largest account for approximately 3% of the sample.

Overall study results and their limits: Only 22,704 (67.4%) of the clonotypes could be assigned a unique TRBV gene. By subsampling, clonotype counts were shown to rise linearly with read number, indicating that sequencing depth was far from saturation. CDR3 beta lengths ranging from 21 to 81 nucleotides were observed, with a peak at 45 nucleotides. Among 30,000 to 40,000 distinct clonotypes, single-copy clonotypes made up around 59% of clonotypes but only around 20% of assemblies. Since the RNA was pooled from many donors, the results show population-average clonotype abundance and not the repertoire of any individual. Usage of TRBV genes spanned from under 0.013% for TRBV17 up to 24.6% for TRBV20-1, while TRBJ usage spanned from about 1.5% for TRBJ2-6 up to roughly 17% for TRBJ2-1. A single sequence read supported most clonotypes (about 70% of the roughly 35,000), and this single-read support could in principle inflate apparent diversity. The reported gene usage frequencies may have been skewed by preferential PCR amplification of some TRBV and TRBJ sequences.

All donors in the pool were aged roughly 18 to 45 years, and the pool included 380 males and over 150 females. From approximately 170 liters of pooled peripheral blood, peripheral leukocyte polyA+ RNA was isolated. A commercial mRNA preparation from normal human peripheral blood leukocytes, pooled from 550 individuals, served as the starting material. The sequence joins TRBV29-1 to TRBJ2-7; TRBD2 is a weak D gene call, 6 bases matching. Sequencing input: commercial RNA from peripheral blood pooled from many donors. This receptor was identified in a pool of human donors in good health; the sample was commercial RNA pooled from many donors. This receptor has the CDR3 CSVKWGVGYEQYF. The nucleotide sequence reads TGCAGCGTCAAATGGGGGGTCGGCTACGAGCAGTACTTC.